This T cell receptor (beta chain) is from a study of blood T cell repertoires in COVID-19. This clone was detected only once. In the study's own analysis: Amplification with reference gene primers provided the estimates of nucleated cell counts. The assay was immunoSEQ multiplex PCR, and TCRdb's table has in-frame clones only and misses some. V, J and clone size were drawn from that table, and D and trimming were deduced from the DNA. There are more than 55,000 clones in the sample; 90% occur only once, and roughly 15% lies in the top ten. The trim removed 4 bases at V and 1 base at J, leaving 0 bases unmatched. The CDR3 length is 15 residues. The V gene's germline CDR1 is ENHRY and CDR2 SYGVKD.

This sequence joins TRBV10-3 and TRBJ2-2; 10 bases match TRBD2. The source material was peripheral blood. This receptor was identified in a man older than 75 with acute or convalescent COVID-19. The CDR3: CAISASGRNTGELFF. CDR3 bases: TGTGCCATCAGTGCTAGCGGGAGGAACACCGGGGAGCTGTTTTTT.